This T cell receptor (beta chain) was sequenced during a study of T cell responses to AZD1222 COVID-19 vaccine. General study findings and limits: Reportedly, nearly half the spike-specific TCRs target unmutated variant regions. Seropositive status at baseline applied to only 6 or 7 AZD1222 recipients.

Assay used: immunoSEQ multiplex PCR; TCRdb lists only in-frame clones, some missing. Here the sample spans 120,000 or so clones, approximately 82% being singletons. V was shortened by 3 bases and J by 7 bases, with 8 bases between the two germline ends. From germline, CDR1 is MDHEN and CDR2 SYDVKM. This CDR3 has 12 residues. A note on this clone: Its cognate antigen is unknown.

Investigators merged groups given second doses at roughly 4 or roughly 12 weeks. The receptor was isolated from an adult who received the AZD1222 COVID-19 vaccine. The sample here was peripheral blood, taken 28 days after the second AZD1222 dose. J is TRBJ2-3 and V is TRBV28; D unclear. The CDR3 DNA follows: TGTGCCAGCAGTTTTAGGCGAAATACGCAGTATTTT. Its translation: CASSFRRNTQYF. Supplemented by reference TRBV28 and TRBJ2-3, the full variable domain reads DVKVTQSSRYLVKRTGEKVFLECVQDMDHENMFWYRQDPGLGLRLIYFSYDVKMKEKGDIPEGYSVSREKKERFSLILESASTNQTSMYLCASSFRRNTQYFGPGTRLTVL.